The following is a TCR beta chain sequence with its context. The sample holds one count of this clone. No cognate antigen has been identified for it. Within one base of it there is no much larger clone, and no base qualities were kept. From its cysteine to its phenylalanine, the CDR3 spans 14 amino acids. Kept here is only the CDR3 DNA, which spans 42 bases and is read in frame from base 1. In the germline V gene (reference sequence), CDR1 corresponds to LNHNV and CDR2 to YYDKDF. V drops 5 bases and J drops 0 bases, leaving 9 bases in between. Library creation used the immunoSEQ multiplex PCR assay. For the multiplex PCR, a mixture combining 60 forward primers for TCR Vbeta segments and 13 reverse primers for TCR Jbeta segments was used. The CDR3 region of rearranged TCR beta genes was amplified from genomic DNA by a multiplex PCR assay. The Illumina HiSeq System was used to sequence the amplified TCR beta libraries as 87-base-pair reads. Processing in the source paper ran as follows. Across the 500 to 850 repertoires, a later analysis counted some 81 million unique TCR beta chains, about 10 million of which were shared by at least two donors. Raw reads were error-corrected and collapsed into unique sequences with a nearest-neighbor algorithm that merged closely related sequences to remove PCR and sequencing errors. V, D and J gene segments were assigned by aligning CDR3 sequences to IMGT reference sequences. For a sequence to be retained, a match of at least six nucleotides to both a V gene segment and a J gene segment was required. A rearrangement was called productive if the CDR3 had no stop codons and remained in frame with V and J, and every other rearrangement was called non-productive. Following IMGT convention, CDR3 was defined as the stretch from the second conserved V-encoded cysteine to the conserved J-encoded phenylalanine. The earlier analysis of some 550 of the donors excluded any sequence lacking an unambiguous match to a single V gene segment. An earlier analysis of about 600 of the donors called V segments functional above 56.7% productive rearrangements and segregating when the between-donor standard deviation exceeded 5%. A statistical classification framework was built to diagnose cytomegalovirus status from the catalog of TCR beta chain sequences. V and J gene assignment, in a later analysis, came from comparing TCR nucleotide sequences with IMGT/GENE-DB human TR gene sequences. Using the TCRdist pipeline, a later analysis assigned CDR3 sequences along with most-parsimonious VDJ recombination scenarios. In a later analysis, every TCR beta chain was defined by the combination of its CDR3 amino acid sequence and its V-gene family, and reads without a unique V-gene family were dropped. As a way to deal with suspected cross-contamination and a sequencing artifact, a later analysis dropped 500 to 700 nucleotide sequences that were highly shared and had low generation probability. A later analysis calculated a clonal expansion index for each public chain from normalized within-repertoire ranks of inferred template counts. A later analysis computed generation probabilities with a VDJ recombination model fitted to out-of-frame rearrangements, and checked the results against IGoR. In a later analysis, TCR-TCR, TCR-HLA and TCR-CMV co-occurrence was scored with hypergeometric tests, and a repertoire-size bias correction was applied to TCR pairs. False discovery rates were estimated in a later analysis by permuting HLA or CMV assignments 20 times. In a later analysis, co-occurring TCRs were grouped using DBSCAN, with TCRdist sequence similarity added in when clustering inside HLA-allele-positive subsets. Co-occurrence clustering excluded repertoires with fewer than 30,000 or more than 120,000 public chains, plus five with anomalous nucleotide sharing. TCRdb limited this immuneACCESS table to in-frame rearrangements with V and J called. A share of clones is missing; checked studies link under half to unresolved V genes, and the rest is unexplained. V, J and clone size derive from that table, while D and trimming were established from the DNA sequence. The sample table holds 160,000 or so clones, of which 65% to 90% were seen once. The top ten clones comprise about 2% of the sample.

This entry comes from a study of cytomegalovirus exposure and HLA in healthy donors listed by TCRdb under 2017. For the wider study: An earlier analysis of 550 to 700 of the donors reported about 250 Gb of sequence data and some 120 million unique TCR beta sequences from about 179 million T cells. Using immunosequencing, the study profiled T cell repertoires from 640 or so subjects and related those repertoires to cytomegalovirus serostatus. Both class I and class II loci were covered by HLA typing, at four-digit resolution. On average, over 200,000 unique TCR beta nucleotide sequences were sequenced per donor among 398 genotyped donors of the cohort, with roughly 18% of those sequences being non-productive. An earlier analysis of approximately 580 of the donors used high-throughput TCR beta sequencing to judge whether each TCR beta V gene segment behaved as functional or pseudogenic. The later analysis used no new phenotypic data to find candidate immune exposures, relying instead on TCR beta sequences and their occurrence across donors. The number of typed donors differed by locus: roughly 629-640 for A, B, C, DRB1 and DQB1; some 500 for DQA1; around 610 for DPA1; and 400 to 480 for DPB1. The study was designed to test whether signatures of past pathogen exposure could be identified by cataloging public T cell receptors. All discovery cohort repertoires had been generated using a single sequencing platform. In addition to the first cohort of several hundred subjects, a separate validation cohort of 130 or so different subjects was used. Donor age, sex, ethnicity and CMV serostatus were compiled together with the repertoire data. Genome-wide SNP genotypes for about 65% of the roughly 670 donors were used in a later genetic analysis, which treated that subset as a discovery cohort. Approximately 310 gigabases of sequencing data and approximately 85 million unique TCR sequences were included in an early release covering over 600 HLA-typed donors. The genetic ancestry cluster associated with self-reported Caucasian donors included over 65% of the 350 to 500 genotyped donors. Several DR-DQ haplotypes were treated as single units for association and clustering because of strong linkage in the cohort. A later analysis re-examined previously published TCR beta repertoires from 610 or so donors and added high-resolution HLA genotyping to investigate patterns of TCR occurrence. To predict cytomegalovirus infection status, the study brought together high-throughput TCR immunosequencing, statistical association of individual TCRs with disease status, and machine learning. On the study overall, not on this receptor specifically: According to the authors, the approach could potentially be generalized to other disease states and immunological phenotypes. When HLA alleles, especially DR and DQ, strongly co-occurred, attributing TCR associations to individual alleles was difficult. Because counts were too low, 15 to 20 rarely observed V segments, including chromosome 9 orphons, were excluded from the earlier analysis of 500 to 700 of the donors. Broadly in line with IMGT annotations, most TCR beta V segments showed up in productive rearrangements about 87% or about 30% of the time in an earlier analysis of several hundred of the donors. The study listed around 160 TCR beta chains as associated with cytomegalovirus. Three of the identified cytomegalovirus-associated TCR beta chains were confirmed in vitro to be specific for cytomegalovirus antigens. Linkage disequilibrium might explain the correlated functional status among segregating V segments, but an unknown experimental factor could not be ruled out. Because HLA typing was unavailable for some donors at each locus, only the typed subset was used in association tests. Some IMGT-functional V segments, including TRBV6-2 and TRBV6-3, could not be distinguished by the 87-base-pair reads and were therefore excluded. Specific HLA alleles were associated with 16,951 TCR beta sequences at a false discovery rate of 0.05 in a later analysis. V-gene and J-gene trimming of TCR beta chains was associated with a missense DCLRE1C variant in a later genetic analysis, and the association was replicated in an independent cohort. A later analysis found that TCR association rates varied across HLA loci, with DRB1 alleles showing the most associated TCRs and HLA-C alleles the fewest. Most TCR sequences were observed very rarely across donors, whereas some public TCRs were present in many individuals. CMV serostatus was the only immune exposure information available for the cohort. The classifier was reported to diagnose cytomegalovirus status with high specificity and sensitivity in both the original cohort and the validation cohort. Only TCR beta chains were sequenced in this cohort, and the absence of alpha or paired-chain data limited detectable features. Presence/absence analyses assumed roughly uniform sequencing depth across donors, an assumption that may not hold. Compared with equally common non-associated chains, HLA-associated TCR beta chains in a later analysis were more clonally expanded and had lower generation probabilities. A later analysis found that most CMV-associated TCR beta chains appeared HLA-restricted, with HLA associations seemingly driven largely by CMV exposure. Compared with the approximately 670-donor mean, donors in an Asian-associated ancestry cluster had fewer N-insertions in productive TCRs, according to a later genetic analysis. A further reported finding was that TCR beta sequences accurately predicted the HLA-A and HLA-B alleles for most subjects in the first cohort. A cluster of highly shared sequence variants was judged likely to be a technical artifact of the sequencing pipeline. In a later analysis, several top co-occurrence clusters were reported to appear linked to parvovirus B19, influenza, CMV and Epstein-Barr virus.

The cohort comprised hundreds of healthy bone marrow donors. All cohort members were sampled while nominally healthy, although unrecorded immune exposures were likely present. The donor was CMV seronegative and belonged to the group of 350 or so seronegative cohort members. A peripheral blood sample was provided by each donor, and peripheral blood mononuclear cells were used for TCR beta sequencing. Genomic DNA was extracted from the blood cell samples with the Qiagen DNeasy Blood Extraction Kit. The V and J segments used are TRBV15 and TRBJ2-3; tentative D gene TRBD2, with 6 bases matching. The TCR was taken from a woman between 18 and 30 years old in good health and CMV-seronegative. The sequenced sample was PBMCs. For the CDR3, the sequence is CATSSGTSTDTQYF. At the DNA level, the sequence is TGTGCCACCAGCTCCGGGACTAGCACAGATACGCAGTATTTT.